These T cell receptor beta chains were read from a single sample in a study of shared T cell receptors in the human thymus. TCRdb keeps only in-frame clones here, not all; method: immunoSEQ multiplex PCR. The table records more than 550,000 clones, over 75% of them present only once. These same data were also listed under a study on human thymus T cells.

Sequenced material: thymocytes. Source of these receptors: a boy under two years old with a congenital heart defect. Each CDR3 is given without its conserved first and last residue. Size is omitted from some rows. Given values are once, few, many or a class for expanded clones.

size,V,J,CDR3
NA,TRBV4-2,TRBJ2-2,ASSQDLGGGTGELF
NA,TRBV6-1,TRBJ1-5,ASTSVFSNQPQH
few,TRBV27,TRBJ1-2,ASSQTGQGRNGYT
NA,TRBV9,TRBJ2-3,ASSPRGAGVADTQY
NA,TRBV29-1,TRBJ2-5,SVEVTSGRFGTQY
few,TRBV18,TRBJ2-3,ASSPRDTDTQY
NA,TRBV6-6,TRBJ1-5,ASSYSGTGTQH
NA,TRBV23-1,TRBJ2-7,ASSRGALAGAGYEQY
NA,TRBV6-1,TRBJ2-7,ASSEPAGRYEQY
NA,TRBV30,TRBJ2-2,AWSLGLAENTGELF
NA,TRBV4-3,TRBJ1-6,ASSQRPGQGLSPLH
NA,TRBV20-1,TRBJ2-1,SASRGNEQF
NA,TRBV7-9,TRBJ1-1,ASSAGDTEAF
NA,TRBV6-5,TRBJ1-4,ASSYLADRGILF
NA,TRBV28,TRBJ1-3,ASRPDSSSGNTIY
NA,TRBV30,TRBJ2-7,AWSRGRYEQY
once,TRBV13,TRBJ2-7,ASSLLLPRGGTYEQY
NA,TRBV28,TRBJ1-5,ASSPGQGKQPQH
once,TRBV14,TRBJ2-2,ASSLAGELF
NA,TRBV5-1,TRBJ1-2,ASSLGGGEASYGYT
NA,TRBV4-3,TRBJ2-2,ASSQAQGPPGRTGELF